This TCR beta chain was captured by sequencing in a study of cytomegalovirus exposure and HLA in healthy donors. Study-level results: Most TCR sequences were seen very rarely across donors, but some public TCRs occurred in many. Some V segments, TRBV6-2 and TRBV6-3 among them, were indistinguishable and were therefore excluded. Cytomegalovirus association was assigned to approximately 160 TCR beta chains. Sequencing had likely introduced a cluster of highly shared sequence variants as an artifact.

Researchers ran the PCR with 60 Vbeta and 13 Jbeta primers. The protocol was immunoSEQ multiplex PCR, while the TCRdb copy is restricted to in-frame clones and leaves out a portion. The top ten clones hold 1.7% of a sample with fewer than 70,000 clones, roughly 80% of them seen once. The V gene's germline CDR1 is MNHNY and CDR2 SVGAGI (reference sequence). This CDR3 has 15 amino acids. The J segment lost 7 bases and the V segment lost 2 bases, leaving 6 bases of the junction unmatched. On this clone: Its specificity is not known.

Sequences were obtained from PBMCs. The chain carries TRBV6-6 and TRBJ2-1; 9 bases are a match to TRBD2. This clonotype was obtained from a man in his forties in good health and CMV-seronegative. CDR3 DNA: TGTGCCAGCAGTTACCTTGGACTAGCGATTAATGAGCAGTTCTTC. Its translation is CASSYLGLAINEQFF.